Each of the 14 T cell receptor beta chains below was sequenced from the same sample in a study of T cell changes during pregnancy in multiple sclerosis. Clones were read by immunoSEQ multiplex PCR, and TCRdb kept only the in-frame ones, dropping some. The sample contains approximately 66,000 clones, 91% of which appear only once. Sequencing used CD8+ T cells from peripheral blood mononuclear cells, obtained before pregnancy. These TCRs come from a female donor with multiple sclerosis, enrolled in a pregnancy study.

The V gene is TRBV6-5, the J gene TRBJ2-7; weak D call: TRBD1 (8 bases). The CDR3 consists of 13 residues. V shed 6 bases and J shed 3 bases, with 12 bases lying between them. Germline V gives CDR1 MNHEY, CDR2 SVGAGI. This CDR3 reads CASRQGGGYEQYF. CDR3 DNA: TGTGCCAGCAGACAGGGGGGGGGCTACGAGCAGTACTTC.

This clone was observed a handful of times. The rearrangement joins TRBV2 to TRBJ1-1; a possible D gene is TRBD1 (5 bases). The CDR3 has 11 residues. Deletions cut 6 bases from V and 9 bases from J, with 11 bases between. CDR1 is SNHLY, CDR2 FYNNEI, per germline. The CDR3 here is CASRDDRKAFF. CDR3 sequence (DNA): TGTGCCAGCAGGGACGACAGAAAAGCTTTCTTT. Looking up the rest from reference TRBV2 and TRBJ1-1 gives the full variable domain: EPEVTQTPSHQVTQMGQEVILRCVPISNHLYFYWYRQILGQKVEFLVSFYNNEISEKSEIFDDQFSVERPDGSNFTLKIRSTKLEDSAMYFCASRDDRKAFFGQGTRLTVV.

V usage is TRBV18 and J usage is TRBJ1-1; D might be TRBD1 (5 bases). The CDR3 loop spans 14 amino acids. The germline V gene encodes CDR1 KGHSH and CDR2 LQKENI. V was pared by 5 bases and J by 2 bases, with 12 bases between. The chain's CDR3 is CASSSQGLNTEAFF. The DNA of the CDR3 is TGTGCCAGCTCAAGTCAGGGTCTTAACACTGAAGCTTTCTTT.

The chain joins TRBV14 to TRBJ2-1; 12 bases map to TRBD2. V shed 3 bases and J 7 bases; nucleotides not matched to a gene: 4. CDR3 length: 15 residues. Germline CDR1 SGHDN, CDR2 FVKESK. As DNA, the CDR3 is TGTGCCAGCAGCCATCTAGCGGGGGGGCGAAATGAGCAGTTCTTC. It encodes CASSHLAGGRNEQFF.

The rearrangement uses TRBV4-2 and TRBJ1-1; 8 bases match TRBD1. V gave up 3 bases and J gave up 0 bases; unmatched junction bases: 12. CDR3 size: 18 residues. CDR1 and CDR2 from the germline V gene are LGHNA and YNFKEQ. This CDR3 is CASSQPGTGKIMNTEAFF. The CDR3 DNA sequence: TGTGCCAGCAGCCAGCCAGGGACAGGAAAAATCATGAACACTGAAGCTTTCTTT.

The chain links TRBV13 to TRBJ1-2, with D unresolved. Germline V gene data show CDR1 as PRHDT and CDR2 as FYEKMQ (reference sequence). The CDR3 covers 14 residues. The V and J ends lost 0 bases and 4 bases respectively, with 9 bases between them. CDR3: CASSLGAATYGYTF. CDR3 coding DNA: TGTGCCAGCAGCTTAGGGGCGGCGACCTATGGCTACACCTTC.

The rearrangement uses TRBV7-3 and TRBJ1-6; TRBD1 agrees at 9 bases. Trimming at V came to 5 bases and at J to 6 bases, leaving 8 bases not matched to a gene. The germline V gene encodes CDR1 SGHTA and CDR2 FQGTGA. The CDR3 spans 16 residues. The CDR3 spells CASSKYGQGRNSPLHF. In DNA, the CDR3 is TGTGCCAGCAGCAAATATGGACAGGGGCGTAATTCACCCCTCCACTTT.

This clone came up a few times. The rearrangement links TRBV12-5 to TRBJ1-2, with 7 nucleotides matching TRBD1. With V trimmed by 6 bases and J by 5 bases, 0 bases remained unmatched. The CDR3 runs to 11 residues. Germline V gene lookup returns CDR1 LGHNT and CDR2 FRNRAP. The CDR3, as DNA: TGTGCTAGTGGGACAGGGTATGGCTACACCTTC. The encoded protein is CASGTGYGYTF.

This chain links TRBV7-9 with TRBJ1-2; the D gene is possibly TRBD1 (5 bases). CDR3 length: 16 residues. The germline gives CDR1 SEHNR, CDR2 FQNEAQ (reference sequence). The V end lost 3 bases, the J end lost 3 bases, and 17 bases lay between the germline ends. The CDR3 sequence: CASSFGGEDGHYGYTF. Here the CDR3 DNA reads TGTGCCAGCAGCTTTGGGGGGGAAGATGGCCACTATGGCTACACCTTC.

The gene calls are TRBV7-9 and TRBJ2-7; 9 nucleotides align to TRBD1. Germline assignment: CDR1 SEHNR and CDR2 FQNEAQ (reference sequence). The junction had 4 bases not matched to a gene; V was cut back by 4 bases and J by 3 bases. This CDR3 is 14 amino acids long. CDR3 in amino acids: CASSSGTGIYEQYF. CDR3 DNA: TGTGCCAGCAGCTCGGGGACAGGGATCTACGAGCAGTACTTC.

The chain couples TRBV4-1 to TRBJ2-3, with TRBD2 identical over 8 bases. CDR1 MGHRA and CDR2 YSYEKL come from the germline V gene. V gave up 0 bases and J gave up 3 bases; unmatched junction bases: 8. CDR3 length: 17 amino acids. The CDR3 DNA is TGCGCCAGCAGCCAAGATTTCGTCGGACTAGCAACAGATACGCAGTATTTT. Translating gives CASSQDFVGLATDTQYF.

In this sample, this clone turned up once. The chain employs TRBV27 and TRBJ2-7; 7 nucleotides agree with TRBD2. This CDR3 comprises 14 residues. V shed 7 bases and J 6 bases; nucleotides not matched to a gene: 12. Germline values: CDR1 MNHEY, CDR2 SMNVEV (reference sequence). The DNA for the CDR3 is TGTGCCAGCAAACCGCCGGGACTAAATGGCGAGCAGTACTTC. It codes for CASKPPGLNGEQYF.

V and J are TRBV6-9 and TRBJ1-6, with D unresolved. Germline assignment: CDR1 MNHGY and CDR2 SVAAGI. V gave up 6 bases and J gave up 12 bases, with 12 bases separating them. The CDR3 is 12 residues long. The CDR3 loop is CASSALRGPLHF. CDR3 DNA sequence: TGTGCCAGCAGCGCCTTGAGAGGACCCCTCCACTTT.

This clone appeared a few times. V usage is TRBV27 and J usage is TRBJ1-1; TRBD1 is a possible D gene (5 bases). Germline loops: CDR1 MNHEY, CDR2 SMNVEV (reference sequence). V was cut by 10 bases and J by 3 bases, with 15 bases left in between. The CDR3 is 13 amino acids. The CDR3 DNA follows: TGTGCCACCTCGGACACCAGAGACACTGAAGCTTTCTTT. This gives the protein CATSDTRDTEAFF.